These 20 T cell receptor beta chains were all obtained from the same sample, sequenced in a study of radiation and T cells in renal cell carcinoma. Produced via immunoSEQ multiplex PCR; TCRdb's table is partial and in-frame only. The sample shows around 26,000 clones, roughly 60% of them seen only once. The treatment is: treatment-naive control, cytoreductive nephrectomy. This specimen was tumor tissue, taken from a patient whose treatment was nephrectomy without radiotherapy. The receptors were sampled from a man aged 40-49 years with renal cell carcinoma.

The genes are TRBV7-8 and TRBJ1-1; 10 bases agree with TRBD1. CDR1 SGHVS and CDR2 FQNEAQ come from the germline V gene. V shed 2 bases and J 4 bases; nucleotides not matched to a gene: 13. The CDR3 has 18 amino acids. The CDR3 nucleotides are TGTGCCAGCAGCTTAAGTGCCGGGGACAGGGGATTGGGCACTGAAGCTTTCTTT. This gives the protein CASSLSAGDRGLGTEAFF.

V and J are TRBV5-5 and TRBJ2-5; D is uncertain. Germline V gene sequence: CDR1 SGHKS, CDR2 YYEKEE (reference sequence). Trimming took 0 bases from V and 2 from J, leaving 8 bases between them. This CDR3 is built from 14 residues. The CDR3 reads CASSLGQSQETQYF. CDR3 in DNA: TGTGCCAGCAGCTTGGGGCAATCACAAGAGACCCAGTACTTC.

The gene calls are TRBV7-9 and TRBJ1-3; 9 bases agree with TRBD1. The length of the CDR3 is 17 residues. Trimming took 1 base from V and 0 from J; bases not matched to a gene: 4. The germline CDR1 and CDR2 sequences are SEHNR and FQNEAQ (reference sequence). This chain's CDR3 is CASSLGTGAYSGNTIYF. DNA for the CDR3: TGTGCCAGCAGCTTAGGGACAGGGGCTTACTCTGGAAACACCATATATTTT.

The CDR3 nucleotides are TGTGCCAGCAGTTACTCTTTCGGGACAGGAGCCGGCTACACCTTC. It specifies CASSYSFGTGAGYTF. The genes are TRBV6-5 and TRBJ1-2, with TRBD1 matching 8 bases. The CDR3 spans 15 residues. The J segment lost 8 bases and the V segment lost 0 bases, leaving 8 bases of the junction unmatched. Per the germline V gene, CDR1 is MNHEY and CDR2 is SVGAGI.

This clone has more than one count but fewer than ten. The chain recombines TRBV27 with TRBJ1-2; D perhaps matches TRBD1 (5 bases). The length of the CDR3 is 13 residues. The germline V gene encodes CDR1 MNHEY and CDR2 SMNVEV (reference sequence). Deletions cut 8 bases from V and 4 bases from J, with 14 bases between. For the CDR3, the DNA is TGTGCCAGCTGGGGGGGGTTGGGCTATGGCTACACCTTC. Its translation is CASWGGLGYGYTF.

This chain connects TRBV19 to TRBJ2-1; a possible D gene is TRBD1 (6 bases). This CDR3 region has 15 residues. The V and J ends lost 5 bases and 5 bases respectively, with 16 bases between them. In germline, CDR1 is LNHDA, CDR2 SQIVND (reference sequence). CDR3 in amino acids: CASSLSGTPNNEQFF. DNA of the CDR3: TGTGCCAGTAGTCTCTCTGGGACACCGAACAATGAGCAGTTCTTC.

The CDR3 DNA reads as TGTGCCAGCAGTGAAGGAAGGGTTGGGTATGGCTACACCTTC. As protein: CASSEGRVGYGYTF. The chain employs TRBV6-1 and TRBJ1-2; D is uncertain. CDR1 is MNHNS, CDR2 SASEGT, per germline. V gave up 1 base and J gave up 5 bases, with 11 bases separating them. There are 14 residues in the CDR3.

J is TRBJ2-3 and V is TRBV30; D is perhaps TRBD1 or TRBD2 (5 bases each). Germline loops: CDR1 GTSNPN, CDR2 SVGIG (reference sequence). Trimming cost V 3 bases and J 2 bases, with 18 bases left between them. This CDR3 has 16 residues. The CDR3 DNA sequence: TGTGCCTGGAGCGAAGTCGGGACGCTCCTCACAGATACGCAGTATTTT. Protein sequence: CAWSEVGTLLTDTQYF.

This chain uses TRBV2 with TRBJ2-1; 11 nucleotides align to TRBD2. The CDR3 sequence is 15 residues long. The germline V gene encodes CDR1 SNHLY and CDR2 FYNNEI. V lost 7 bases and J lost 7; bases outside the gene matches: 9. CDR3 residues: CASKVLAGGGNEQFF. DNA of the CDR3: TGTGCCAGCAAGGTCCTAGCGGGAGGTGGGAATGAGCAGTTCTTC.

The CDR3 sequence: CASSPGQRHEQFF. The CDR3 nucleotides are TGCGCCAGCAGCCCCGGACAGAGACATGAGCAGTTCTTC. The J gene is TRBJ2-1, the V gene TRBV4-1; possible D gene TRBD1, 6 bases. CDR1 MGHRA and CDR2 YSYEKL come from the germline V gene. The CDR3 covers 13 residues. The ends were cut back, 4 bases at V and 8 bases at J, with 12 bases in the middle.

V usage is TRBV4-3 and J usage is TRBJ1-2; D call uncertain. The CDR3 sequence is 13 residues long. Germline CDR1 is LGHNA and CDR2 is YSLEER. V dropped 1 base and J dropped 5 bases, with 8 bases sitting between them. CDR3 sequence: CASSQARFYGYTF. In nucleotides, the CDR3 is TGCGCCAGCAGCCAAGCCAGGTTTTATGGCTACACCTTC.

This clone came up a few times. The V and J genes are TRBV20-1 and TRBJ2-7; D remains ambiguous. The ends were cut back, 6 bases at V and 3 bases at J, with 3 bases in the middle. This CDR3 spans 9 amino acids. Germline lookup yields CDR1 DFQATT and CDR2 SNEGSKA (reference sequence). The CDR3, as DNA: TGCAGTGCAGGCTACGAGCAGTACTTC. This codes for CSAGYEQYF.

The chain joins TRBV6-6 to TRBJ1-6; D is possibly TRBD1 (5 bases). The CDR3 sequence is 14 residues long. Germline V CDR1 and CDR2: MNHNY, SVGAGI (reference sequence). V was cut by 0 bases and J by 7 bases, with 7 bases left in between. The CDR3 region is CASSYSGTNSPLHF. CDR3 nucleotide sequence: TGTGCCAGCAGTTACTCAGGGACCAATTCACCCCTCCACTTT.

The chain couples TRBV5-4 to TRBJ2-3; 11 bases are shared with TRBD2. CDR3 size: 17 residues. Germline CDR1 and CDR2: SGHNT and YYREEE (reference sequence). V lost 4 bases and J lost 5; bases outside the gene matches: 12. This chain's CDR3 is CASSRGASGGSQDTQYF. The CDR3 coding sequence is TGTGCCAGCAGCCGTGGGGCTAGCGGGGGGTCTCAAGATACGCAGTATTTT.

The chain's CDR3 is CASSLGGATEAFF. CDR3 DNA sequence: TGTGCCAGCAGCTTGGGCGGGGCCACTGAAGCTTTCTTT. The rearrangement joins TRBV5-4 to TRBJ1-1, with D tentatively TRBD1 (5 bases). Trimming took off 0 bases at V and 4 bases at J, with 7 bases between the two ends. The CDR3 contains 13 residues. CDR1 is SGHNT, CDR2 YYREEE, per germline (reference sequence). Full variable domain (remainder filled in from reference TRBV5-4 and TRBJ1-1): ETGVTQSPTHLIKTRGQQVTLRCSSQSGHNTVSWYQQALGQGPQFIFQYYREEENGRGNFPPRFSGLQFPNYSSELNVNALELDDSALYLCASSLGGATEAFFGQGTRLTVV.

The chain uses TRBV5-5 and TRBJ1-1; possibly TRBD1 for D (5 bases). This CDR3 has 13 residues. Germline CDR1 is SGHKS and CDR2 is YYEKEE (reference sequence). With 4 bases removed from V and 2 bases from J, the gap between germline ends came to 9 bases. The CDR3 sequence: CASSMGGNTEAFF. The CDR3 DNA sequence: TGTGCCAGCAGCATGGGGGGTAACACTGAAGCTTTCTTT.

The rearrangement links TRBV6-5 to TRBJ2-3; 9 bases match TRBD2. V lost 5 bases and J lost 4; bases outside the gene matches: 4. This CDR3 has 14 residues. Germline V CDR1 and CDR2: MNHEY, SVGAGI. CDR3 amino acids: CASSRTSVADTQYF. The CDR3 DNA reads TGTGCCAGCAGTCGGACTAGCGTGGCAGATACGCAGTATTTT.

J is TRBJ2-1 and V is TRBV30, with 9 bases lining up with TRBD2. The CDR3 totals 15 residues. Germline V CDR1 and CDR2: GTSNPN, SVGIG (reference sequence). The V and J ends lost 2 bases and 9 bases, in that order; junction bases with no gene match: 11. The CDR3 spells CAWSLAGGRSGEQFF. In DNA form, the CDR3 reads TGTGCCTGGAGTCTTGCGGGAGGGAGGAGTGGTGAGCAGTTCTTC.

This rearrangement joins TRBV7-2 to TRBJ2-5; D tentatively reads TRBD1 or TRBD2 (6 bases each). The germline V and J ends were trimmed by 8 bases and 4 bases, with 14 bases remaining between them. Per the germline V gene, CDR1 is SGHTA and CDR2 is FQGNSA. This CDR3 spans 13 amino acids. CDR3 sequence: CASSPGALETQYF. DNA of the CDR3: TGTGCCAGCTCCCCGGGGGCTTTAGAGACCCAGTACTTC.

The V call is TRBV10-3, the J call TRBJ2-3; the match to TRBD1 covers 11 bases. The ends lost 10 bases at V and 4 bases at J; junction bases unmatched: 4. Germline V lookup: CDR1 ENHRY, CDR2 SYGVKD. The CDR3 sequence is 13 residues long. CDR3 in DNA: TGTGCCAGTGGACAGGGGGCGGCAGATACGCAGTATTTT. Encoded protein: CASGQGAADTQYF.